This T cell receptor (beta chain) was profiled in a study of cytomegalovirus exposure and HLA in healthy donors. Amplification used 60 Vbeta primers and 13 Jbeta primers. Only in-frame clones appear in the TCRdb table, and some are missing; sequencing was by immunoSEQ multiplex PCR. The sample yields 100,000 to 150,000 clones, roughly two thirds seen once. This CDR3 is 16 amino acids long. Trimming shortened V by 0 bases and J by 3 bases, and 16 bases separated the two germline ends. In germline, CDR1 is SGHRS, CDR2 YFSETQ. The sample was PBMCs. The sequence derives from a man aged 30 to 45 in good health and CMV-seropositive. This sequence joins TRBV5-1 and TRBJ2-7, with D tentatively TRBD1 (6 bases). The CDR3 DNA sequence: TGCGCCAGCAGCTTGGTAACCGGGACAAAGGACTACGAGCAGTACTTC. This codes for CASSLVTGTKDYEQYF.